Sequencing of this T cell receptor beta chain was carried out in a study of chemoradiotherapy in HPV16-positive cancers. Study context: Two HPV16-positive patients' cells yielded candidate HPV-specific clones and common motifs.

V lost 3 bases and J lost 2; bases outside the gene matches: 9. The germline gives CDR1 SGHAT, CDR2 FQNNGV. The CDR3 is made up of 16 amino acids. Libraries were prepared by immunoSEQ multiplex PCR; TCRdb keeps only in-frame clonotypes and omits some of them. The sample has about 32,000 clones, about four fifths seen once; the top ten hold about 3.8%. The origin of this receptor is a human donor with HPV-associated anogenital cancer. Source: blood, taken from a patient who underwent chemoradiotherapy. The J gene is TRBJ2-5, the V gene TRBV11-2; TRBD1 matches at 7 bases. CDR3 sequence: CASSFYRGLGQETQYF. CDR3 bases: TGTGCCAGCAGCTTTTACAGGGGATTGGGACAAGAGACCCAGTACTTC.